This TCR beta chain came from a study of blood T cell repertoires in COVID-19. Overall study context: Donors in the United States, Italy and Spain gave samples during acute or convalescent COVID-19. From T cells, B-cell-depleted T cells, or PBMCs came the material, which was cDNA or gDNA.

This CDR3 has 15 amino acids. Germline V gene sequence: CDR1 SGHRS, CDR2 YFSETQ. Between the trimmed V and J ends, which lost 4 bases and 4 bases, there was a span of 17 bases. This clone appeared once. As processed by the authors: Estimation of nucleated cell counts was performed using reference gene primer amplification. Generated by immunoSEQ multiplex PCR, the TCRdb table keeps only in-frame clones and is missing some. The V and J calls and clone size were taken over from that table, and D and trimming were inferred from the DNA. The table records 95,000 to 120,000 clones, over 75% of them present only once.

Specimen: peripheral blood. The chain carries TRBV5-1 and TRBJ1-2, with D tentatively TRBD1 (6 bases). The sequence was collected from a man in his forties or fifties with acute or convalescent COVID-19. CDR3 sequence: CASSPGTKGRYGYTF. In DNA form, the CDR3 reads TGCGCCAGCAGCCCGGGGACAAAGGGCCGCTATGGCTACACCTTC.